This entry lists 20 T cell receptor beta chains sequenced from one sample in a study of type 1 regulatory T cells. TCRdb reanalysed the reads using MiXCR and keeps one entry per CDR3 protein. This sample has over 90,000 distinct CDR3 sequences; roughly a third occur once, and the top ten carry 2% to 2.5%. The sample was CD4+ T cells, either the whole sample or a sorted fraction (not recorded which). The receptors were gathered from a human donor in good health.

This clonotype was observed once. This rearrangement joins TRBV3-1 to TRBJ2-1; weak D call: TRBD2 (6 bases). Germline CDR1 is LGHDT and CDR2 is YNNKEL (reference sequence). Trimming took off 6 bases at V and 6 bases at J, with 15 bases between the two ends. CDR3 length equals 14 residues. DNA of the CDR3: TGTGCCAGCAGTCCACTAGCTAGTTCCAATGAGCAGTTCTTC. Its protein product is CASSPLASSNEQFF.

V and J are TRBV2 and TRBJ2-5; D call uncertain. Germline loops: CDR1 SNHLY, CDR2 FYNNEI. The CDR3 sequence is 12 residues long. The V end lost 8 bases, the J end lost 2 bases, and 9 bases lay between the germline ends. CDR3 in amino acids: CASALRQETQYF. The CDR3 DNA sequence: TGTGCCAGCGCGCTAAGGCAAGAGACCCAGTACTTC. The full variable domain, with the rest looked up from reference TRBV2 and TRBJ2-5, is EPEVTQTPSHQVTQMGQEVILRCVPISNHLYFYWYRQILGQKVEFLVSFYNNEISEKSEIFDDQFSVERPDGSNFTLKIRSTKLEDSAMYFCASALRQETQYFGPGTRLLVL.

This clonotype was observed a handful of times. The rearrangement uses TRBV6-2 or TRBV6-3 and TRBJ2-5, with 7 bases lining up with TRBD2. CDR3 length: 14 amino acids. With V trimmed by 5 bases and J by 2 bases, 5 bases remained unmatched. Germline CDR1 and CDR2: MNHEY and SVGEGT. The CDR3 DNA sequence: TGTGCCAGCAGTCCAACTAGCGCACAAGAGACCCAGTACTTC. This codes for CASSPTSAQETQYF.

This chain uses TRBV7-2 with TRBJ2-7, with D tentatively TRBD1 (6 bases). This CDR3 has 13 amino acids. V was pared by 1 base and J by 7 bases, with 11 bases between. Germline CDR1 and CDR2: SGHTA and FQGNSA. The CDR3 region is CASSLGGRGEQYF. The CDR3 coding sequence is TGTGCCAGCAGCTTAGGGGGGCGTGGGGAGCAGTACTTC. The variable domain in full, completed from reference TRBV7-2 and TRBJ2-7, reads GAGVSQSPSNKVTEKGKDVELRCDPISGHTALYWYRQSLGQGLEFLIYFQGNSAPDKSGLPSDRFSAERTGGSVSTLTIQRTQQEDSAVYLCASSLGGRGEQYFGPGTRLTVT.

Comment on this clonotype: Germline and junction disagree at one end, which may indicate a read error. This chain's CDR3 is CASNPTQGINEQFF. As DNA, the CDR3 is TGCGCCAGCAACCCTACACAGGGGATCAATGAGCAGTTCTTC. The chain links TRBV7-2 to TRBJ2-1; 7 nucleotides match TRBD1. CDR3 length: 14 residues. Germline values: CDR1 SGHTA, CDR2 FQGNSA.

This clonotype was picked up a small number of times. CDR3 loop: CATSAFGTNHNEQFF. In DNA form, the CDR3 reads TGTGCCACCAGTGCCTTCGGGACAAATCACAATGAGCAGTTCTTC. V and J are TRBV24-1 and TRBJ2-1; tentatively, D is TRBD1 (6 bases). V was shortened by 5 bases and J by 5 bases, with 15 bases between the two germline ends. CDR1 is KGHDR and CDR2 is SFDVKD in the germline V gene. This CDR3 region has 15 residues.

This CDR3 reads CASSPQGVSTDTQYF. The CDR3 DNA is TGTGCCAGCAGCCCACAGGGGGTAAGCACAGATACGCAGTATTTT. The V and J genes are TRBV7-2 and TRBJ2-3, with 8 bases that match TRBD1. With 5 bases clipped from V and 0 bases from J, the junction kept 4 bases outside the gene matches. Germline loops: CDR1 SGHTA, CDR2 FQGNSA. The CDR3 is made up of 15 amino acids.

The rearrangement joins TRBV5-1 to TRBJ1-1; D is ambiguous. CDR3 length: 13 amino acids. V was clipped by 4 bases and J by 8 bases, with 15 bases between them. The germline V gene has CDR1 SGHRS and CDR2 YFSETQ. The CDR3, as DNA: TGCGCCAGCAGCCTTGCGGTTGATGGGGAAGCTTTCTTT. Translating it yields CASSLAVDGEAFF.

This clonotype showed up just a few times. The V call is TRBV2, the J call TRBJ2-5; D could derive from TRBD1 or TRBD2 (5 bases each). Trimming took 4 bases from V and 4 from J, leaving 13 bases between them. The V gene's germline CDR1 is SNHLY and CDR2 FYNNEI. The CDR3 spans 14 residues. CDR3: CASSVASGRETQYF. The CDR3, as DNA: TGTGCCAGCAGTGTCGCATCGGGACGAGAGACCCAGTACTTC.

Only a few counts were recorded for this clonotype. The chain employs TRBV20-1 and TRBJ2-3; D is ambiguous. This CDR3 is 13 amino acids long. Trimming took 3 bases from V and 0 from J, leaving 7 bases between them. Looked up from germline, CDR1 is DFQATT and CDR2 is SNEGSKA (reference sequence). The CDR3 DNA sequence: TGCAGTGCTAGCGTAGGAAGCACAGATACGCAGTATTTT. Translated, it gives CSASVGSTDTQYF.

The chain is built from TRBV30 and TRBJ1-5; D unresolved. The CDR3 runs 15 residues. Per germline, CDR1 GTSNPN and CDR2 SVGIG (reference sequence). The V end lost 0 bases, the J end lost 4 bases, and 13 bases lay between the germline ends. The CDR3, as DNA: TGTGCCTGGAGTGTTAAGGCCAGCCAAAATCAGCCCCAGCATTTT. As protein: CAWSVKASQNQPQHF.

As DNA, the CDR3 is TGCGCCAGCAGCTTGGGAGCGAGCTCCTACAATGAGCAGTTCTTC. Encoded protein: CASSLGASSYNEQFF. The gene calls are TRBV5-1 and TRBJ2-1, with D uncertain. The V gene's germline CDR1 is SGHRS and CDR2 YFSETQ. Trimming left V 0 bases short and J 0 bases short, with 7 bases between. The CDR3 totals 15 residues. Full variable domain (outside the CDR3, taken from reference TRBV5-1 and TRBJ2-1): KAGVTQTPRYLIKTRGQQVTLSCSPISGHRSVSWYQQTPGQGLQFLFEYFSETQRNKGNFPGRFSGRQFSNSRSEMNVSTLELGDSALYLCASSLGASSYNEQFFGPGTRLTVL.

CDR3 DNA sequence: TGTGCCAGCAGCCAAGATGTTGGGGGTGTCATTCAGTACTTC. It is translated as CASSQDVGGVIQYF. J is TRBJ2-4 and V is TRBV3-1; D possibly uses TRBD1 or TRBD2 (5 bases each). The CDR3 consists of 14 residues. V lost 0 bases and J 9 bases, leaving 12 bases between the germline ends. Germline assignment: CDR1 LGHDT and CDR2 YNNKEL (reference sequence).

This clonotype has more than one count but fewer than ten. The genes are TRBV5-1 and TRBJ2-7; D is undetermined. The V gene's germline CDR1 is SGHRS and CDR2 YFSETQ. Trimming took 0 bases from V and 7 from J, leaving 14 bases between them. This CDR3 region has 14 residues. CDR3 loop: CASSLVVGSSEQYF. The CDR3 coding sequence is TGCGCCAGCAGCTTGGTGGTAGGGTCGAGTGAGCAGTACTTC. The variable domain in full, with the rest retrieved from reference TRBV5-1 and TRBJ2-7, is KAGVTQTPRYLIKTRGQQVTLSCSPISGHRSVSWYQQTPGQGLQFLFEYFSETQRNKGNFPGRFSGRQFSNSRSEMNVSTLELGDSALYLCASSLVVGSSEQYFGPGTRLTVT.

The gene calls are TRBV15 and TRBJ2-5, with a possible D match to TRBD1 (6 bases). CDR3 length equals 13 residues. V shed 6 bases and J shed 5 bases, with 13 bases lying between them. Per the germline V gene, CDR1 is LNHNV and CDR2 is YYDKDF (reference sequence). This CDR3 is CATSHRVGETQYF. CDR3 nucleotides: TGTGCCACCAGTCACAGGGTGGGGGAGACCCAGTACTTC. The whole variable domain, filled in from reference TRBV15 and TRBJ2-5, reads DAMVIQNPRYQVTQFGKPVTLSCSQTLNHNVMYWYQQKSSQAPKLLFHYYDKDFNNEADTPDNFQSRRPNTSFCFLDIRSPGLGDTAMYLCATSHRVGETQYFGPGTRLLVL.

The chain couples TRBV4-1 to TRBJ2-5; 12 bases fit TRBD2. CDR3 size: 16 residues. V trimming: 2 bases; J trimming: 0 bases; junction bases outside the gene matches: 1. Germline CDR1 is MGHRA and CDR2 is YSYEKL. The CDR3 DNA is TGCGCCAGCAGCCAAAGACTAGCGGGGGACCAAGAGACCCAGTACTTC. It yields the protein CASSQRLAGDQETQYF.

The rearrangement uses TRBV18 and TRBJ2-5; D is possibly TRBD1 (7 bases). This CDR3 is built from 16 residues. Germline V gives CDR1 KGHSH, CDR2 LQKENI. Deletions cut 1 base from V and 1 base from J, with 13 bases between. The CDR3 spells CASSPRGDSLQETQYF. CDR3 bases: TGTGCCAGCTCACCACGCGGGGACAGTCTCCAAGAGACCCAGTACTTC.

This clonotype has more than one count but fewer than ten. The gene calls are TRBV28 and TRBJ1-2; 7 nucleotides align to TRBD1. V was clipped by 6 bases and J by 8 bases; unmatched bases: 15. The length of the CDR3 is 15 residues. Germline CDR1 reads MDHEN; CDR2 reads SYDVKM. CDR3 residues: CASRNTIDRVRGYTF. The CDR3 nucleotides are TGTGCCAGCAGAAACACCATCGACAGGGTACGGGGCTACACCTTC.

J is TRBJ2-7 and V is TRBV5-4; tentative D call: TRBD2 (5 bases). The CDR3 is 16 residues long. V was cut by 3 bases and J by 7 bases, with 23 bases left in between. In germline, CDR1 is SGHNT, CDR2 YYREEE (reference sequence). The chain's CDR3 is CASSSRGSHSHLEQYF. CDR3 nucleotide sequence: TGTGCCAGCAGCTCCCGAGGGAGTCATAGCCACCTGGAGCAGTACTTC.

This clonotype was counted a single time. The V and J genes are TRBV6-5 and TRBJ2-7; 9 bases map to TRBD2. J lost 3 bases, V lost 2 bases, and 8 bases had no gene match. CDR3 length equals 16 residues. Germline CDR1 and CDR2: MNHEY and SVGAGI. CDR3 protein: CASSYGPSGDLYEQYF. In nucleotides, the CDR3 is TGTGCCAGCAGTTACGGTCCTAGCGGGGACCTCTACGAGCAGTACTTC.